This entry concerns a single TCR beta chain. Antigen unknown. Other DNA sequences in this sample translate to the same CDR3. This table comes from immunoSEQ multiplex PCR, and its TCRdb copy is limited to in-frame clones, with some not included. The data contain roughly 1,000,000 clones, 70% to 80% of them singletons. The V end lost 4 bases, the J end lost 4 bases, and 11 bases lay between the germline ends. Germline V gene sequence: CDR1 SGDLS, CDR2 YYNGEE. The CDR3 consists of 14 residues. The sample is drawn from a study of shared clonotypes between healthy human individuals. Study results and limitations: Naive subsets tended to show greater estimated richness than memory subsets. Rarefaction revealed incomplete sorted-subset sequencing despite large depth. Investigators collected only blood, and repertoires in tissues likely differ.

V and J are TRBV9 and TRBJ2-2; D tentatively fits TRBD1 or TRBD2 (5 bases each). The sample consisted of memory CD4+ T cells from PBMCs. The subset here: CD45RA-negative fraction. The clonotype was recovered from a man aged 18 to 30 in good health. Some clones in this sample may be carry-over from other donors' samples. The CDR3 loop is CASSPSGGTGELFF. The CDR3 DNA sequence: TGTGCCAGCAGCCCCTCTGGGGGCACCGGGGAGCTGTTTTTT.